This is a list of T cell receptor beta chains from one sample in a study of T-cell memory formation after mild COVID-19. TCRdb independently ran MiXCR on the 5' RACE reads; one entry per CDR3 protein. The sample lists more than 150,000 distinct CDR3 sequences; about 18% were seen once. Material for sequencing was PBMCs or a T cell subset sorted from them (not recorded which). These receptors were obtained from a man between 18 and 35 years old who had mild COVID-19 (a few samples of this study predate the infection). Cell type and time point are not known. CDR3s include the opening cysteine and the closing phenylalanine or tryptophan. Fields, in order: V gene, J gene, clone size, D gene, CDR3 protein, CDR3 DNA. D genes are given only for firm matches. Clone size, where shown, is once, few, many, or a class for clones that have expanded.

v_gene: TRBV12-3/TRBV12-4; j_gene: TRBJ2-3; abundance: NA; d_gene: NA; CDR3aa: CASSFLGMDTQYF; CDR3nt: TGTGCCAGCAGTTTTTTGGGGATGGATACGCAGTATTTT
v_gene: TRBV7-2; j_gene: TRBJ1-1; abundance: few; d_gene: NA; CDR3aa: CASSSAEGTEAFF; CDR3nt: TGTGCCAGCAGCTCCGCAGAAGGGACTGAAGCTTTCTTT
v_gene: TRBV29-1; j_gene: TRBJ2-3; abundance: few; d_gene: TRBD2; CDR3aa: CSVEMAVGGDTQYF; CDR3nt: TGCAGCGTTGAGATGGCAGTCGGGGGGGATACGCAGTATTTT
v_gene: TRBV19; j_gene: TRBJ2-2; abundance: few; d_gene: NA; CDR3aa: CASSQDGGPGELFF; CDR3nt: TGTGCCAGTAGTCAAGACGGGGGCCCCGGGGAGCTGTTTTTT
v_gene: TRBV20-1; j_gene: TRBJ2-3; abundance: many; d_gene: TRBD2; CDR3aa: CSARGDLAGGLPDTQYF; CDR3nt: TGCAGTGCTAGAGGGGATCTAGCGGGGGGGCTTCCAGATACGCAGTATTTT
v_gene: TRBV7-9; j_gene: TRBJ2-3; abundance: many; d_gene: TRBD2; CDR3aa: CASSPLAGASNTQYF; CDR3nt: TGTGCCAGCAGCCCCCTAGCGGGGGCTTCCAATACGCAGTATTTT
v_gene: TRBV10-3; j_gene: TRBJ1-6; abundance: NA; d_gene: NA; CDR3aa: CAISRDISYNSPLHF; CDR3nt: TGTGCCATCAGCAGGGACATCTCCTATAATTCACCCCTCCACTTT
v_gene: TRBV6-5; j_gene: TRBJ2-3; abundance: few; d_gene: TRBD2; CDR3aa: CASSPPGGAGNTQYF; CDR3nt: TGTGCCAGCAGCCCACCGGGGGGGGCGGGAAATACGCAGTATTTT
v_gene: TRBV5-1; j_gene: TRBJ2-5; abundance: NA; d_gene: NA; CDR3aa: CASSLSPRGGETQYF; CDR3nt: TGCGCCAGCAGCTTGTCCCCCCGGGGTGGGGAGACCCAGTACTTC
v_gene: TRBV24-1; j_gene: TRBJ2-3; abundance: few; d_gene: TRBD2; CDR3aa: CATSDQTSGGDTQYF; CDR3nt: TGTGCCACCAGTGACCAGACTAGCGGGGGAGATACGCAGTATTTT
v_gene: TRBV5-5; j_gene: TRBJ1-3; abundance: NA; d_gene: NA; CDR3aa: CASSLMSSRGNTIYF; CDR3nt: TGTGCCAGCAGCTTGATGTCGTCTCGAGGAAACACCATATATTTT
v_gene: TRBV18; j_gene: TRBJ2-4; abundance: NA; d_gene: TRBD2; CDR3aa: CASSPRLAGALSKNIQYF; CDR3nt: TGTGCCAGCTCACCAAGACTAGCGGGAGCCTTATCCAAAAACATTCAGTACTTC
v_gene: TRBV7-8; j_gene: TRBJ2-2; abundance: NA; d_gene: NA; CDR3aa: CASSLAAAGPTPGELFF; CDR3nt: TGTGCCAGCAGCTTAGCAGCCGCGGGACCGACTCCCGGGGAGCTGTTTTTT
v_gene: TRBV18; j_gene: TRBJ1-2; abundance: few; d_gene: NA; CDR3aa: CASSPYTGPPYGYTF; CDR3nt: TGTGCCAGCTCACCTTACACCGGGCCGCCCTATGGCTACACCTTC
v_gene: TRBV7-3; j_gene: TRBJ2-3; abundance: NA; d_gene: TRBD2; CDR3aa: CASSTGLAVDTQYF; CDR3nt: TGTGCCAGCAGCACCGGACTAGCAGTGGATACGCAGTATTTT
v_gene: TRBV6-5; j_gene: TRBJ1-2; abundance: few; d_gene: NA; CDR3aa: CASKERSLYGYTF; CDR3nt: TGTGCCAGCAAGGAGAGGAGCCTCTATGGCTACACCTTC
v_gene: TRBV4-2; j_gene: TRBJ1-2; abundance: NA; d_gene: NA; CDR3aa: CASSQSGTPGWDNYGYTF; CDR3nt: TGTGCCAGCAGCCAAAGCGGGACACCTGGATGGGATAACTATGGCTACACCTTC
v_gene: TRBV7-9; j_gene: TRBJ1-6; abundance: few; d_gene: TRBD1; CDR3aa: CASGGTGYSPLHF; CDR3nt: TGTGCCAGCGGGGGGACAGGGTATTCACCCCTCCACTTT
v_gene: TRBV27; j_gene: TRBJ1-2; abundance: NA; d_gene: TRBD1; CDR3aa: CASSPRAGTGHYGYTF; CDR3nt: TGTGCCAGCAGCCCCCGAGCCGGGACAGGGCACTATGGCTACACCTTC
v_gene: TRBV29-1; j_gene: TRBJ2-5; abundance: once; d_gene: NA; CDR3aa: CSVEGRYF; CDR3nt: TGCAGCGTTGAGGGAAGGTACTTC
v_gene: TRBV20-1; j_gene: TRBJ2-1; abundance: NA; d_gene: TRBD2; CDR3aa: CSARDPSGAYNEQFF; CDR3nt: TGCAGTGCTAGAGATCCCAGCGGGGCGTACAATGAGCAGTTCTTC
v_gene: TRBV2; j_gene: TRBJ1-1; abundance: NA; d_gene: TRBD1; CDR3aa: CASSSQGPLNTEAFF; CDR3nt: TGTGCCAGCAGTTCACAGGGGCCCCTTAACACTGAAGCTTTCTTT
v_gene: TRBV4-3; j_gene: TRBJ2-1; abundance: few; d_gene: NA; CDR3aa: CASSQDPQFYNEQFF; CDR3nt: TGCGCCAGCAGCCAAGATCCCCAGTTCTACAATGAGCAGTTCTTC
v_gene: TRBV7-9; j_gene: TRBJ2-7; abundance: NA; d_gene: TRBD1; CDR3aa: CASSSSGGDEQYF; CDR3nt: TGTGCCAGCAGCTCCTCAGGGGGCGATGAGCAGTACTTC
v_gene: TRBV9; j_gene: TRBJ2-2; abundance: NA; d_gene: NA; CDR3aa: CASSPRLDANTGELFF; CDR3nt: TGTGCCAGCAGCCCCCGTCTCGACGCGAACACCGGGGAGCTGTTTTTT
v_gene: TRBV9; j_gene: TRBJ1-4; abundance: NA; d_gene: NA; CDR3aa: CASSVATGLEEKLFF; CDR3nt: TGTGCCAGCAGCGTAGCTACGGGGCTCGAGGAAAAACTGTTTTTT
v_gene: TRBV7-2; j_gene: TRBJ2-3; abundance: many; d_gene: NA; CDR3aa: CASSWGPDTQYF; CDR3nt: TGTGCCAGCAGCTGGGGCCCAGATACGCAGTATTTT
v_gene: TRBV7-3; j_gene: TRBJ2-5; abundance: NA; d_gene: TRBD2; CDR3aa: CASSWTSGGKETQYF; CDR3nt: TGTGCCAGCAGCTGGACTAGCGGGGGGAAAGAGACCCAGTACTTC
v_gene: TRBV19; j_gene: TRBJ1-5; abundance: few; d_gene: NA; CDR3aa: CASTKKRTGSGQPQHF; CDR3nt: TGTGCCAGTACCAAGAAACGAACAGGGTCCGGTCAGCCCCAGCATTTT
v_gene: TRBV5-1; j_gene: TRBJ2-5; abundance: NA; d_gene: TRBD1; CDR3aa: CASSLGQGAVETQYF; CDR3nt: TGCGCCAGCAGCTTGGGTCAGGGGGCTGTTGAGACCCAGTACTTC
v_gene: TRBV10-2; j_gene: TRBJ1-1; abundance: few; d_gene: TRBD1; CDR3aa: CASSEVPGQGGSFF; CDR3nt: TGCGCCAGCAGTGAAGTTCCGGGACAGGGAGGTTCTTTCTTT
v_gene: TRBV6-5; j_gene: TRBJ1-5; abundance: NA; d_gene: NA; CDR3aa: CASGTGSSNQPQHF; CDR3nt: TGTGCCAGTGGAACAGGGAGTAGCAATCAGCCCCAGCATTTT
v_gene: TRBV7-9; j_gene: TRBJ2-3; abundance: NA; d_gene: TRBD2; CDR3aa: CASRQIGAGGQDTQYF; CDR3nt: TGTGCCAGCAGACAAATCGGGGCGGGGGGCCAGGATACGCAGTATTTT
v_gene: TRBV5-1; j_gene: TRBJ1-6; abundance: few; d_gene: TRBD1; CDR3aa: CASSGDRVGSPLHF; CDR3nt: TGCGCCAGCAGCGGGGACAGGGTTGGTTCACCCCTCCACTTT
v_gene: TRBV7-9; j_gene: TRBJ2-3; abundance: few; d_gene: TRBD1; CDR3aa: CASSSGQGLTDTQYF; CDR3nt: TGTGCCAGCAGCTCGGGACAGGGTCTCACAGATACGCAGTATTTT
v_gene: TRBV7-2; j_gene: TRBJ2-5; abundance: few; d_gene: NA; CDR3aa: CASSPYGTQETQYF; CDR3nt: TGTGCCAGCAGCCCATATGGGACCCAAGAGACCCAGTACTTC
v_gene: TRBV5-1; j_gene: TRBJ1-3; abundance: NA; d_gene: NA; CDR3aa: CASTDSGNTIYF; CDR3nt: TGCGCCAGCACAGACTCTGGAAACACCATATATTTT
v_gene: TRBV6-2/TRBV6-3; j_gene: TRBJ2-7; abundance: few; d_gene: NA; CDR3aa: CASSYSPGRGTHEQYF; CDR3nt: TGTGCCAGCAGTTACTCGCCGGGACGGGGGACCCACGAGCAGTACTTC
v_gene: TRBV15; j_gene: TRBJ1-2; abundance: NA; d_gene: NA; CDR3aa: CATSMIGVIGGYTF; CDR3nt: TGTGCCACCAGCATGATCGGGGTTATAGGTGGCTACACCTTC
v_gene: TRBV15; j_gene: TRBJ2-5; abundance: NA; d_gene: TRBD2; CDR3aa: CATSRAPGGEETQYF; CDR3nt: TGTGCCACCAGCAGAGCCCCGGGGGGGGAAGAGACCCAGTACTTC
v_gene: TRBV6-6; j_gene: TRBJ1-2; abundance: NA; d_gene: NA; CDR3aa: CASSSDPVYGYTF; CDR3nt: TGTGCCAGCAGCTCAGACCCGGTGTATGGCTACACCTTC
v_gene: TRBV23-1; j_gene: TRBJ2-5; abundance: many; d_gene: TRBD2; CDR3aa: CASSQRLAGAQETQYF; CDR3nt: TGCGCCAGCAGTCAACGGCTAGCGGGGGCCCAAGAGACCCAGTACTTC
v_gene: TRBV4-1; j_gene: TRBJ2-3; abundance: NA; d_gene: TRBD2; CDR3aa: CASSQESGGPDTQYF; CDR3nt: TGCGCCAGCAGCCAAGAAAGCGGGGGCCCAGATACGCAGTATTTT
v_gene: TRBV2; j_gene: TRBJ1-1; abundance: few; d_gene: NA; CDR3aa: CASRYMGQKNTEAFF; CDR3nt: TGTGCCAGCCGGTACATGGGGCAGAAGAACACTGAAGCTTTCTTT
v_gene: TRBV3-1; j_gene: TRBJ2-5; abundance: few; d_gene: NA; CDR3aa: CASSQLAAQETQYF; CDR3nt: TGTGCCAGCAGCCAGTTGGCAGCGCAAGAGACCCAGTACTTC
v_gene: TRBV5-4; j_gene: TRBJ2-2; abundance: few; d_gene: NA; CDR3aa: CASNTDYNTGELFF; CDR3nt: TGTGCCAGCAATACGGATTATAACACCGGGGAGCTGTTTTTT
v_gene: TRBV30; j_gene: TRBJ1-5; abundance: few; d_gene: TRBD1; CDR3aa: CAWTTGVSNQPQHF; CDR3nt: TGTGCCTGGACCACAGGGGTTAGCAATCAGCCCCAGCATTTT
v_gene: TRBV24-1; j_gene: TRBJ2-3; abundance: many; d_gene: TRBD2; CDR3aa: CATSAGGADTQYF; CDR3nt: TGTGCCACCAGTGCGGGGGGAGCAGATACGCAGTATTTT
v_gene: TRBV3-1; j_gene: TRBJ1-2; abundance: NA; d_gene: NA; CDR3aa: CASSQGWGYTF; CDR3nt: TGTGCCAGCAGCCAGGGTTGGGGCTACACCTTC
v_gene: TRBV7-2; j_gene: TRBJ1-2; abundance: NA; d_gene: TRBD1; CDR3aa: CASSRGDSLGSGYTF; CDR3nt: TGTGCCAGCAGCCGGGGGGACAGCTTAGGGAGTGGCTACACCTTC
v_gene: TRBV5-1; j_gene: TRBJ1-2; abundance: few; d_gene: TRBD1; CDR3aa: CASSLAGQDYGYTF; CDR3nt: TGCGCCAGCAGCTTGGCGGGACAGGATTATGGCTACACCTTC
v_gene: TRBV7-3; j_gene: TRBJ2-1; abundance: NA; d_gene: NA; CDR3aa: CASSFKRNNEQFF; CDR3nt: TGTGCCAGCAGCTTTAAACGAAACAATGAGCAGTTCTTC
v_gene: TRBV7-9; j_gene: TRBJ1-2; abundance: few; d_gene: NA; CDR3aa: CASSLQVEPAGYGYTF; CDR3nt: TGTGCCAGCAGCTTGCAGGTTGAACCAGCAGGGTACGGCTACACCTTC
v_gene: TRBV10-3; j_gene: TRBJ2-2; abundance: NA; d_gene: TRBD1; CDR3aa: CAIKTGVTGELFF; CDR3nt: TGTGCCATCAAGACAGGGGTGACCGGGGAGCTGTTTTTT
v_gene: TRBV15; j_gene: TRBJ1-3; abundance: NA; d_gene: NA; CDR3aa: CATSRDPVAGNTIYF; CDR3nt: TGTGCCACCAGCAGAGATCCGGTCGCTGGAAACACCATATATTTT
v_gene: TRBV7-9; j_gene: TRBJ1-1; abundance: many; d_gene: NA; CDR3aa: CASSLDGGAEAFF; CDR3nt: TGTGCCAGCAGCTTAGATGGAGGTGCTGAAGCTTTCTTT
v_gene: TRBV7-8; j_gene: TRBJ2-7; abundance: NA; d_gene: TRBD1; CDR3aa: CASSSARGLYQQYF; CDR3nt: TGTGCCAGCAGCTCAGCCAGGGGGTTGTACCAGCAGTACTTC